The rows below give T cell receptor beta chains drawn from one sample of a study of blood T cell repertoires in COVID-19. Data came from immunoSEQ multiplex PCR; TCRdb stores just in-frame clones and leaves some out. In the table there are 150,000 or so clones, 60% to 80% of which are singletons. Material: PBMCs or T cells enriched from blood (not recorded which). All receptors come from a woman aged 45-60 years who had recovered from COVID-19. The CDR3 runs from the conserved cysteine through the conserved F or W. D genes are given only for firm matches. Clone size appears in some rows only: once, few, many, or a class for an expanded clone.

DNA: TGTGCCAGCAGCTTGGAACGGTCCACCGGGGAGCTGTTTTTT; CDR3: CASSLERSTGELFF; size: few; V: TRBV5-8; D: NA; J: TRBJ2-2
DNA: TGTGCCAGCAGCTTGGACTTCTCCTACGAGCAGTACTTC; CDR3: CASSLDFSYEQYF; size: NA; V: TRBV5-4; D: NA; J: TRBJ2-7
DNA: TGTGCCAGCAGTAATGGGGAGGGGCCCCAGCATTTT; CDR3: CASSNGEGPQHF; size: once; V: TRBV2; D: NA; J: TRBJ1-5
DNA: TGTGCCAGCAGCCGCGGGTCACCCCTCCACTTT; CDR3: CASSRGSPLHF; size: once; V: TRBV3-1/TRBV3-2; D: NA; J: TRBJ1-6
DNA: TGTGCCAGCAGTATCGGGGACAGGACGTTTGAGGAGCAGTTCTTC; CDR3: CASSIGDRTFEEQFF; size: NA; V: TRBV9; D: TRBD1; J: TRBJ2-1
DNA: TGTGCCAGCAGCCCCATGACTGAAGCTTTCTTT; CDR3: CASSPMTEAFF; size: NA; V: TRBV7-9; D: NA; J: TRBJ1-1
DNA: TGTGCCAGCAGTTCGAGGGGAGGCCTAAGACTCTACGAGCAGTACTTC; CDR3: CASSSRGGLRLYEQYF; size: NA; V: TRBV28; D: NA; J: TRBJ2-7
DNA: TGTGCCAGAAGCTTGATACGGACTAGCGGGAGTTCTGGCAATGAGCAGTTCTTC; CDR3: CARSLIRTSGSSGNEQFF; size: NA; V: TRBV5-3; D: TRBD2; J: TRBJ2-1
DNA: TGTGCCACCAGTGATGAGGACAGGGAACTGAATGAGCAGTTCTTC; CDR3: CATSDEDRELNEQFF; size: NA; V: TRBV24-1; D: TRBD1; J: TRBJ2-1
DNA: TGCAGCGTTGTCGGGGTCGAGACCCAGTACTTC; CDR3: CSVVGVETQYF; size: NA; V: TRBV29-1; D: NA; J: TRBJ2-5
DNA: TGTGCCAGCACTCAAGGGGGCAGGGGAAACACCATATATTTT; CDR3: CASTQGGRGNTIYF; size: NA; V: TRBV7-8; D: TRBD1; J: TRBJ1-3
DNA: TGTGCCAGCAGTGGGCGACAGAACTATGGCTACACCTTC; CDR3: CASSGRQNYGYTF; size: once; V: TRBV27; D: NA; J: TRBJ1-2
DNA: TGTGCCTGGAGTAGCCCGGGACAGGGTGGTCAGCCCCAGCATTTT; CDR3: CAWSSPGQGGQPQHF; size: NA; V: TRBV30; D: TRBD1; J: TRBJ1-5
DNA: TGTGCCAGCAGCTCCCGGACAGGTAGTGAGCAGTTCTTC; CDR3: CASSSRTGSEQFF; size: NA; V: TRBV11-3; D: TRBD1; J: TRBJ2-1
DNA: TGTGCCAGCAGCGTAGGAGAGACTCGGAACACCGGGGAGCTGTTTTTT; CDR3: CASSVGETRNTGELFF; size: NA; V: TRBV9; D: NA; J: TRBJ2-2
DNA: TGTGCCAGCAGTTTTAACTCATACGAGCAGTACTTC; CDR3: CASSFNSYEQYF; size: NA; V: TRBV6-2/TRBV6-3; D: NA; J: TRBJ2-7
DNA: TGTGCCAGCAGCCCCGGACAGATCTATAAGAACACTGAAGCTTTCTTT; CDR3: CASSPGQIYKNTEAFF; size: NA; V: TRBV7-9; D: NA; J: TRBJ1-1
DNA: TGCAGCGCCCCTAGCGGCAGCACAGATACGCAGTATTTT; CDR3: CSAPSGSTDTQYF; size: NA; V: TRBV29-1; D: TRBD2; J: TRBJ2-3
DNA: TGTGCCAGCAGCCATGGGACTAGCTTTACCGGGGAGCTGTTTTTT; CDR3: CASSHGTSFTGELFF; size: NA; V: TRBV4-2; D: TRBD2; J: TRBJ2-2
DNA: TGTGCCAGCAGCCCCCAGTGGACAGGGAAGGTGGATCAGCCCCAGCATTTT; CDR3: CASSPQWTGKVDQPQHF; size: NA; V: TRBV5-5; D: TRBD1; J: TRBJ1-5
DNA: TGCGCCAGCAGCTCCGGTCGGGGGGCGAACAACTATGGCTACACCTTC; CDR3: CASSSGRGANNYGYTF; size: NA; V: TRBV5-1; D: NA; J: TRBJ1-2
DNA: TGCGCCAGCAGCCCCGACAGAATAGTCAACTATGGCTACACCTTC; CDR3: CASSPDRIVNYGYTF; size: NA; V: TRBV5-1; D: NA; J: TRBJ1-2
DNA: TGTGCCAGCTCACGAACAGAGGAGGTCTATGGCTACACCTTC; CDR3: CASSRTEEVYGYTF; size: NA; V: TRBV18; D: NA; J: TRBJ1-2
DNA: TGCAGTGCACCGACTAGTAACGAGCAGTACTTC; CDR3: CSAPTSNEQYF; size: NA; V: TRBV20-1; D: NA; J: TRBJ2-7
DNA: TGTGCCAGCAGCTTGGTCAGGGGGCCCACTGAAGCTTTCTTT; CDR3: CASSLVRGPTEAFF; size: NA; V: TRBV5-5; D: TRBD1; J: TRBJ1-1
DNA: TGTGCCAGCAGCCTGGGGACATTGCGGGGGGCCTACGAGCAGTACTTC; CDR3: CASSLGTLRGAYEQYF; size: NA; V: TRBV7-9; D: TRBD2; J: TRBJ2-7